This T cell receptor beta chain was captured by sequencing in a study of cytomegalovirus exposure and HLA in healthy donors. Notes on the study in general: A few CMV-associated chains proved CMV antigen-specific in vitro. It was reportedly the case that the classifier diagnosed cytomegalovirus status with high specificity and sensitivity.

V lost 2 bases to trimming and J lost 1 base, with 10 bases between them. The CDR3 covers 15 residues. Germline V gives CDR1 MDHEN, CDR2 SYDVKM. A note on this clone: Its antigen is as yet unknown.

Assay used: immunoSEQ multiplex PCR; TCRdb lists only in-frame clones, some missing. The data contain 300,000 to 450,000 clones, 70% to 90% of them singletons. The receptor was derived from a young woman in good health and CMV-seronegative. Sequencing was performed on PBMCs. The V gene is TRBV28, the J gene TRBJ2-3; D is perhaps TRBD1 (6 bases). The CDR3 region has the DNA TGTGCCAGCAGTTTAGTGTCAGGGGGCACAGATACGCAGTATTTT. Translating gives CASSLVSGGTDTQYF.